The rows below give T cell receptor beta chains drawn from one sample of a study of beta chain features in type 1 diabetes. The method was immunoSEQ multiplex PCR; TCRdb's version includes in-frame clones alone and lacks a portion of them. The sample consists of 630,000 or so clones, roughly 13% of them appearing once. The sequencing sample was made of naive CD4+ T cells from blood. The source is a man aged 18 to 30 with type 1 diabetes. CDR3s include the opening cysteine and the closing phenylalanine or tryptophan. The D gene is left open where the match is weak. Expanded clones are given a class, and other clones once, few, many or no size at all.

j_gene: TRBJ1-3
d_gene: -
abundance: few
v_gene: TRBV5-6
CDR3nt: TGTGCCAGCAGCCCGACGGACCGCTCTGGAAACACCATATATTTT
CDR3aa: CASSPTDRSGNTIYF

j_gene: TRBJ2-7
d_gene: -
abundance: few
v_gene: TRBV2
CDR3nt: TGTGCCAGCAGTGCAGCTGCGTTGGATAACGAGCAGTACTTC
CDR3aa: CASSAAALDNEQYF

j_gene: TRBJ1-2
d_gene: TRBD1
abundance: few
v_gene: TRBV9
CDR3nt: TGTGCCAGCAGCGCGACAGGGTACGGCTACACCTTC
CDR3aa: CASSATGYGYTF

j_gene: TRBJ2-1
d_gene: TRBD2
abundance: -
v_gene: TRBV5-4
CDR3nt: TGTGCCAGCAGTCCGACTAGCGGGCCCTACAATGAGCAGTTCTTC
CDR3aa: CASSPTSGPYNEQFF

j_gene: TRBJ2-5
d_gene: -
abundance: -
v_gene: TRBV5-4
CDR3nt: TGTGCCAGCAGCTTGGGGTCCGAGACCCAGTACTTC
CDR3aa: CASSLGSETQYF

j_gene: TRBJ1-5
d_gene: -
abundance: -
v_gene: TRBV30
CDR3nt: TGTGCCTGGAGTGCTCGGTCAGGGGTCGGCAATCAGCCCCAGCATTTT
CDR3aa: CAWSARSGVGNQPQHF

j_gene: TRBJ2-5
d_gene: -
abundance: few
v_gene: TRBV30
CDR3nt: TGTGCCTGGAAGCCGGGTTCAGAGACCCAGTACTTC
CDR3aa: CAWKPGSETQYF

j_gene: TRBJ1-1
d_gene: -
abundance: -
v_gene: TRBV30
CDR3nt: TGTGCCTGGAGGACGCCGGGACCCACGAACACTGAAGCTTTCTTT
CDR3aa: CAWRTPGPTNTEAFF

j_gene: TRBJ2-7
d_gene: -
abundance: -
v_gene: TRBV5-1
CDR3nt: TGCGCCAGCCTCGGGTACGAGCAGTACTTC
CDR3aa: CASLGYEQYF

j_gene: TRBJ1-4
d_gene: -
abundance: few
v_gene: TRBV29-1
CDR3nt: TGCAGCGTTGGCAGATCAACTAATGAAAAACTGTTTTTT
CDR3aa: CSVGRSTNEKLFF

j_gene: TRBJ2-5
d_gene: -
abundance: few
v_gene: TRBV15
CDR3nt: TGTGCCACCAGCAGAGCCCAAGAGACCCAGTACTTC
CDR3aa: CATSRAQETQYF

j_gene: TRBJ1-5
d_gene: TRBD1
abundance: -
v_gene: TRBV6-5
CDR3nt: TGTGCCAGCAGTTCGGGACAGGGCAATCAGCCCCAGCATTTT
CDR3aa: CASSSGQGNQPQHF

j_gene: TRBJ2-7
d_gene: -
abundance: -
v_gene: TRBV7-3
CDR3nt: TGTGCCAGCAGCTCCGCCTCCGGGACACCCTACGAGCAGTACTTC
CDR3aa: CASSSASGTPYEQYF

j_gene: TRBJ1-5
d_gene: -
abundance: -
v_gene: TRBV7-2
CDR3nt: TGTGCCAGCAGCTCCATGGGGACGGCTGGAAATCAGCCCCAGCATTTT
CDR3aa: CASSSMGTAGNQPQHF

j_gene: TRBJ2-2
d_gene: -
abundance: -
v_gene: TRBV9
CDR3nt: TGTGCCAGCAGCGGGCAGTCTGGAGGCACCGGGGAGCTGTTTTTT
CDR3aa: CASSGQSGGTGELFF

j_gene: TRBJ2-7
d_gene: TRBD1
abundance: -
v_gene: TRBV25-1
CDR3nt: TGTGCCAGCAGTGATGGCCAGGGGGCGGGGGAGCAGTACTTC
CDR3aa: CASSDGQGAGEQYF

j_gene: TRBJ2-1
d_gene: TRBD1
abundance: -
v_gene: TRBV11-2
CDR3nt: TGTGCCAGCAGCTTAGTTGTCCGGACAGGGGGCAATGAGCAGTTCTTC
CDR3aa: CASSLVVRTGGNEQFF

j_gene: TRBJ1-1
d_gene: -
abundance: -
v_gene: TRBV18
CDR3nt: TGTGCCAGCTCACCAGAAATTCATGAAGCTTTCTTT
CDR3aa: CASSPEIHEAFF

j_gene: TRBJ2-1
d_gene: TRBD2
abundance: -
v_gene: TRBV11-2
CDR3nt: TGTGCCAGCAGCCCGAAGAATCTTGGCGGGAGGGCCGGTGAGCAGTTCTTC
CDR3aa: CASSPKNLGGRAGEQFF

j_gene: TRBJ1-2
d_gene: -
abundance: -
v_gene: TRBV6-5
CDR3nt: TGTGCCAGCAGTACAGGAACCGGGCGGTATGGCTACACCTTC
CDR3aa: CASSTGTGRYGYTF

j_gene: TRBJ2-5
d_gene: -
abundance: few
v_gene: TRBV23-1
CDR3nt: TGCGCCAGCACATGGGAGACCCAGTACTTC
CDR3aa: CASTWETQYF

j_gene: TRBJ2-1
d_gene: TRBD1
abundance: few
v_gene: TRBV5-1
CDR3nt: TGCGCCAGCAGCCCGGTGGTCAGGGGGCAGGAAAATGAGCAGTTCTTC
CDR3aa: CASSPVVRGQENEQFF

j_gene: TRBJ1-1
d_gene: -
abundance: -
v_gene: TRBV5-6
CDR3nt: TGTGCCAGCAGCTTACGCCCGAACACTGAAGCTTTCTTT
CDR3aa: CASSLRPNTEAFF

j_gene: TRBJ2-5
d_gene: TRBD1
abundance: once
v_gene: TRBV11-2
CDR3nt: TGTGCCAGCAGCACTCCGACAGGGGGGGAGACCCAGTACTTC
CDR3aa: CASSTPTGGETQYF

j_gene: TRBJ1-1
d_gene: -
abundance: -
v_gene: TRBV25-1
CDR3nt: TGTGCCAGCGCCTCTTCACGGGGGGCTGAAGCTTTCTTT
CDR3aa: CASASSRGAEAFF

j_gene: TRBJ1-2
d_gene: -
abundance: -
v_gene: TRBV10-3
CDR3nt: TGTGCCATCAGTGAGTCTTTAACAGGCGGCGGCTACACCTTC
CDR3aa: CAISESLTGGGYTF

j_gene: TRBJ1-2
d_gene: -
abundance: -
v_gene: TRBV30
CDR3nt: TGTGCCTGGAGTGTATTGGGGGGATATGGCTACACCTTC
CDR3aa: CAWSVLGGYGYTF